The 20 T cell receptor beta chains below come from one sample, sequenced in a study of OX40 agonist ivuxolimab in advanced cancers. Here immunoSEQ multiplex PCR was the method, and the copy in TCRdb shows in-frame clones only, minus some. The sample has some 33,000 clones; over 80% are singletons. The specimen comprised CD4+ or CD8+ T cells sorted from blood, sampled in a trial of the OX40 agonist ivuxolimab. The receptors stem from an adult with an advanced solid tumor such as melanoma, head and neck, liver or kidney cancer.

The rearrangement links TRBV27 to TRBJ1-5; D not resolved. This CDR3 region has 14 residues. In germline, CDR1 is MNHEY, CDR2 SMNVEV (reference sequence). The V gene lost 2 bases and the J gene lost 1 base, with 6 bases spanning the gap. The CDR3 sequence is CASSLIGSNQPQHF. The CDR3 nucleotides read TGTGCCAGCAGTTTAATAGGGAGCAATCAGCCCCAGCATTTT.

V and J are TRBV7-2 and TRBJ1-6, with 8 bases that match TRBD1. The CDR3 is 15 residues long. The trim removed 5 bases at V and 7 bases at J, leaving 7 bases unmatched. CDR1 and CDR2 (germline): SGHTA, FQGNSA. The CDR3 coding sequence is TGTGCCAGCAGCGGGGACAGGCCATACAATTCACCCCTCCACTTT. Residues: CASSGDRPYNSPLHF. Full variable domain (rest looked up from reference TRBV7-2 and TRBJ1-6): GAGVSQSPSNKVTEKGKDVELRCDPISGHTALYWYRQSLGQGLEFLIYFQGNSAPDKSGLPSDRFSAERTGGSVSTLTIQRTQQEDSAVYLCASSGDRPYNSPLHFGNGTRLTVT.

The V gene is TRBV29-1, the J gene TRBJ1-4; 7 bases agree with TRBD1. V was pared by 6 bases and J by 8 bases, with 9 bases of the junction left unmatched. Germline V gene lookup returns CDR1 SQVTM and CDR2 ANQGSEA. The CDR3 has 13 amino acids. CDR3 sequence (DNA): TGCAGCGTACAACCCGGGACAGAAGAAAAACTGTTTTTT. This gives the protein CSVQPGTEEKLFF.

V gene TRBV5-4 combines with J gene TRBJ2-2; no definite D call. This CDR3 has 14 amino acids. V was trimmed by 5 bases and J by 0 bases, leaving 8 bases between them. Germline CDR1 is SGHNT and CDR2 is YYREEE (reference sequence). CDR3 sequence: CASRSWSNTGELFF. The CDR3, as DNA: TGTGCCAGCAGGAGCTGGTCGAACACCGGGGAGCTGTTTTTT.

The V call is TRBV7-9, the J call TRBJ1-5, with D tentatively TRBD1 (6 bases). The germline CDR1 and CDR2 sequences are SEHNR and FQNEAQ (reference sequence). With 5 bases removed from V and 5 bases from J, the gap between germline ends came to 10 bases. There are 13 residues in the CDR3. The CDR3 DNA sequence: TGTGCCAGCAGCACGGACAGCTATCAGCCCCAGCATTTT. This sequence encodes CASSTDSYQPQHF. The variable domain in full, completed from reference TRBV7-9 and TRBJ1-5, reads DTGVSQNPRHKITKRGQNVTFRCDPISEHNRLYWYRQTLGQGPEFLTYFQNEAQLEKSRLLSDRFSAERPKGSFSTLEIQRTEQGDSAMYLCASSTDSYQPQHFGDGTRLSIL.

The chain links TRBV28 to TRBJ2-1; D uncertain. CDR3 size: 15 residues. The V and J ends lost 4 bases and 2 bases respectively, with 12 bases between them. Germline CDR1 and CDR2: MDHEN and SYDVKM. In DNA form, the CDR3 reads TGTGCCAGCAGTTCCCCAATAAACCCCTACAATGAGCAGTTCTTC. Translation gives CASSSPINPYNEQFF.

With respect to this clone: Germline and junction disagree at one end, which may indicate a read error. The CDR3 coding sequence is TGCGCCAGCACTCAACGACTTCAGGGAGCTTCCTACGAGCAGTACTTC. Its translation: CASTQRLQGASYEQYF. The chain carries TRBV23-1 and TRBJ2-7, with D perhaps assigned TRBD1 or TRBD2 (5 bases each). TRBV23-1 is placed among ORFs of uncertain function. CDR3 length equals 16 residues.

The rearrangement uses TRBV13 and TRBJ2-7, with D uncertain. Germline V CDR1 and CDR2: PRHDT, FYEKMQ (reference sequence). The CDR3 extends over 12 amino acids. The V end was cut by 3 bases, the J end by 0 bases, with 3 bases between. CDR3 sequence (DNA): TGTGCCAGCAGCTTCAACTCCTACGAGCAGTACTTC. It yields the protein CASSFNSYEQYF.

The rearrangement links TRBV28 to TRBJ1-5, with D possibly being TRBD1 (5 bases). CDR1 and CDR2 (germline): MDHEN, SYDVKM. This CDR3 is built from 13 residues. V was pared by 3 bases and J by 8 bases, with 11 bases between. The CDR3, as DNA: TGTGCCAGCAGTTTTAGGGGATCTGAGCCCCAGCATTTT. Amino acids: CASSFRGSEPQHF.

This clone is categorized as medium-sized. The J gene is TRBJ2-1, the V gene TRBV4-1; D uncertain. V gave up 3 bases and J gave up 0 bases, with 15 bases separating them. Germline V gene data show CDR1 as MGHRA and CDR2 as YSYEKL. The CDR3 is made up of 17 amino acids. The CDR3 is CASSQTTYASSYNEQFF. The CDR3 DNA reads TGCGCCAGCAGCCAGACCACCTACGCTAGCTCCTACAATGAGCAGTTCTTC.

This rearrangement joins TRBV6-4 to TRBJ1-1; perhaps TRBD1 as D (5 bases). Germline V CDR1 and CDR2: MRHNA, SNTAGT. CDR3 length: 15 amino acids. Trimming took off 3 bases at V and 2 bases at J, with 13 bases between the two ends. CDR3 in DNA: TGTGCCAGCAGTGAATCGACAGATTTAAACACTGAAGCTTTCTTT. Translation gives CASSESTDLNTEAFF.

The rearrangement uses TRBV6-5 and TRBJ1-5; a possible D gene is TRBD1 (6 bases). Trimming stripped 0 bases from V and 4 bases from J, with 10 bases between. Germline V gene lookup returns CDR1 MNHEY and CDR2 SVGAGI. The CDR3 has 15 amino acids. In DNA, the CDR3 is TGTGCCAGCAGTTACTCAGGGGGGGCAAATCAGCCCCAGCATTTT. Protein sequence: CASSYSGGANQPQHF.

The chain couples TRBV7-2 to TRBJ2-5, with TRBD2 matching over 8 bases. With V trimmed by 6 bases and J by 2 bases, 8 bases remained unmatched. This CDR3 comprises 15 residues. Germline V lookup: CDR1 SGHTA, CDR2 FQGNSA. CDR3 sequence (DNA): TGTGCCAGCAGTGGCGGACTAGCCAGACAAGAGACCCAGTACTTC. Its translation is CASSGGLARQETQYF.

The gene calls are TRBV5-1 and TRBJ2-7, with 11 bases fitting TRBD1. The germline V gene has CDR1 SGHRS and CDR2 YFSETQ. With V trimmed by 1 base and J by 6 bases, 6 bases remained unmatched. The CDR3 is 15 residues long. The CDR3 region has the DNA TGCGCCAGCAGCTTGATGGGACAGGGGGTAGCCGAGCAGTACTTC. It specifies CASSLMGQGVAEQYF.

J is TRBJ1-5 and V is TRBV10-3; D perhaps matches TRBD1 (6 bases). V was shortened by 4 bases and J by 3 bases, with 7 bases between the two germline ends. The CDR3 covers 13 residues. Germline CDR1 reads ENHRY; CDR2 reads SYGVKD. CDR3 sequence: CAISGTVNQPQHF. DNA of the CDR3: TGTGCCATCAGTGGGACAGTCAATCAGCCCCAGCATTTT.

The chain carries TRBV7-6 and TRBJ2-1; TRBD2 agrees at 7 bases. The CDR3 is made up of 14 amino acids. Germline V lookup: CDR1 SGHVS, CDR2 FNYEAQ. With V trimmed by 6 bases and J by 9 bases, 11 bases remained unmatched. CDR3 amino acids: CASRAGTKDLEQFF. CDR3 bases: TGTGCCAGCAGGGCCGGGACTAAGGACCTTGAGCAGTTCTTC.

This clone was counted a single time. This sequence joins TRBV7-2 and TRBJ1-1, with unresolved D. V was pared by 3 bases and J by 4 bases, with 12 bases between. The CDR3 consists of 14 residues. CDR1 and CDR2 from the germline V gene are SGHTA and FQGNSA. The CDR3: CASSLRVSGTEAFF. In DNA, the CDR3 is TGTGCCAGCAGCTTGAGGGTGTCGGGCACTGAAGCTTTCTTT.

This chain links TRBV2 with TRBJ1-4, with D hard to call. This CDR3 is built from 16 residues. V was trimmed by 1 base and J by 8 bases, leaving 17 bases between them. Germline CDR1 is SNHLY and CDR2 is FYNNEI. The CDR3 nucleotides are TGTGCCAGCAGTGAAGGGCCCGGAGTTTTAGGGGAAAAACTGTTTTTT. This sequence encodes CASSEGPGVLGEKLFF.

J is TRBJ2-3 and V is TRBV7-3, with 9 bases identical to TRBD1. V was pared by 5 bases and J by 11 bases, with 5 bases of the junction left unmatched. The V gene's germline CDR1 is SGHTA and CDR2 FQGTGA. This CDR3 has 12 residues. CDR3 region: CASSGGTGKQYF. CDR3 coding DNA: TGTGCCAGCAGCGGGGGGACAGGGAAGCAGTATTTT.

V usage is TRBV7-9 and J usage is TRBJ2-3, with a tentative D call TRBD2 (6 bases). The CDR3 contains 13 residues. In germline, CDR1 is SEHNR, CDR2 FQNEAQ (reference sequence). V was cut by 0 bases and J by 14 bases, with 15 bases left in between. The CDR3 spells CASSLAGGVIRYF. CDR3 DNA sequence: TGTGCCAGCAGCTTAGCCGGGGGAGTCATCAGGTATTTT.